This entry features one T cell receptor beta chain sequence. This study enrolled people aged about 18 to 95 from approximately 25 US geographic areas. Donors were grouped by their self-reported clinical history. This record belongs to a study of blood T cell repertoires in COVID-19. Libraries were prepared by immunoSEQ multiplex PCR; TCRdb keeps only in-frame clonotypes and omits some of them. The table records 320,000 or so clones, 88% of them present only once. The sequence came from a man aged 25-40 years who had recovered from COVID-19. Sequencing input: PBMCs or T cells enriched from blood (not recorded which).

The CDR3 loop reads CASSLRITGSGAEAFF. The DNA for the CDR3 is TGCGCCAGCAGCTTGAGGATAACAGGGTCGGGCGCTGAAGCTTTCTTT. The genes are TRBV5-1 and TRBJ1-1; D is possibly TRBD1 (6 bases). Trimming pared 1 base from V and 6 bases from J, leaving 19 bases between. Per the germline V gene, CDR1 is SGHRS and CDR2 is YFSETQ. The CDR3 length is 16 residues. Filled out from reference TRBV5-1 and TRBJ1-1, the complete variable domain reads KAGVTQTPRYLIKTRGQQVTLSCSPISGHRSVSWYQQTPGQGLQFLFEYFSETQRNKGNFPGRFSGRQFSNSRSEMNVSTLELGDSALYLCASSLRITGSGAEAFFGQGTRLTVV.